The following is a T cell receptor (beta chain) sequence with its context. Its antigen is not identified. The authors ran the immunoSEQ assay, v3.0, at survey level. Clones were sequenced by immunoSEQ multiplex PCR, and TCRdb holds only the in-frame ones, with some missing. This table holds some 20,000 clones, roughly 80% found once. The data were obtained in a study of long-term antiretroviral therapy in people with HIV. The study, taken as a whole, reports: ART-treated samples gained diversity yet remained below transplant donor controls.

Each donor provided at least one pre-ART PBMC sample and at least two post-ART PBMC samples. The CDR3 consists of 12 residues. Trimming removed 3 bases at V and 6 bases at J, with 8 bases between. Germline assignment: CDR1 LNHDA and CDR2 SQIVND (reference sequence). The clonotype comes from a woman in her thirties or forties with HIV. The rearrangement uses TRBV19 and TRBJ1-1, with D unresolved. The material was unsorted PBMCs, obtained 2.3 years after starting antiretroviral therapy. For the CDR3, the DNA is TGTGCCAGTAGTATCAGCGGGGCTGAAGCTTTCTTT. This translates into CASSISGAEAFF.